This T cell receptor (beta chain) is drawn from a study of blood T cells in healthy people across ages. The use of a sample-barcoded 5' primer and a J-beta primer mix characterized a second PCR of about 6 to 11 cycles. TCRdb ran MiXCR on the 5' RACE reads and lists one entry per CDR3 protein. The sample includes just under 750,000 distinct CDR3 sequences, about 24% of them seen just once. The extraction recovered at least 6 micrograms of total RNA per sample. This CDR3 contains 14 residues. Germline assignment: CDR1 MNHNS and CDR2 SASEGT. Trimming pared 1 base from V and 4 bases from J, leaving 8 bases between.

This chain uses TRBV6-1 with TRBJ1-3; D unresolved. Input material: blood. The receptor was isolated from a man aged 65 to 85 in good health. CDR3 in amino acids: CASSEGRAGNTIYF. CDR3 DNA sequence: TGTGCCAGCAGTGAAGGAAGGGCCGGAAACACCATATATTTT.